The clone carrying this TCR beta chain was seen only a few times. Its antigen remains unknown. These data originate in a study of cytomegalovirus exposure and HLA in healthy donors. Germline V gives CDR1 MNHEY, CDR2 SVGAGI. Deletions cut 6 bases from V and 0 bases from J, with 12 bases between. The length of the CDR3 is 14 residues. Study-level points and caveats: It is likely that the observed cluster of highly shared sequence variants was a sequencing artifact. Association of a missense DCLRE1C variant with TCR beta V- and J-gene trimming was reported in a later analysis. In a later analysis, a genetic analysis reported fewer productive-TCR N-insertions in an Asian-associated ancestry cluster than the cohort average.

Primers included in the PCR were 60 Vbeta and 13 Jbeta primers. Methods used by the authors: About 9.9 million shared chains were among approximately 80 million unique TCR beta chains counted in a later analysis. This table comes from immunoSEQ multiplex PCR, and its TCRdb copy is limited to in-frame clones, with some not included. The D gene and trimming were derived from the DNA, and the V and J assignments and clone size from that table. The table records some 140,000 clones, roughly 85% of them present only once. Sequencing was performed on PBMCs. The sequence was collected from a man aged 40-49 years in good health and CMV-seronegative. The gene calls are TRBV6-5 and TRBJ2-7; possibly TRBD1 for D (5 bases). The CDR3, as DNA: TGTGCCAGCAGCCTTGACAGAAGCTCCTACGAGCAGTACTTC. Translated, it gives CASSLDRSSYEQYF.